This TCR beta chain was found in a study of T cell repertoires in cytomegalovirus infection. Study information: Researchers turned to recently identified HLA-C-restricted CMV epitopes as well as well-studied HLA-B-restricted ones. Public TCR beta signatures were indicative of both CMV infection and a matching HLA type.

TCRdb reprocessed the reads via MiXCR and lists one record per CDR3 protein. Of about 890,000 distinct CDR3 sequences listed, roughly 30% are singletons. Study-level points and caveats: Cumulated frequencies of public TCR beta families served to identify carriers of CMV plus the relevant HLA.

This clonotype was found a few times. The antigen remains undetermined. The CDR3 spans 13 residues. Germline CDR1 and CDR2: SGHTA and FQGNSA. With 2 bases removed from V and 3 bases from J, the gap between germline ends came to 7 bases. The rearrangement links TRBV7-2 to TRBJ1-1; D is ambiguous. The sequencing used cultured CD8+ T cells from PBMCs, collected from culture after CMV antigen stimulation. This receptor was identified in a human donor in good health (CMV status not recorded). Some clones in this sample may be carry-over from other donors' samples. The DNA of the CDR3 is TGTGCCAGCAGCTTAACTTTATACACTGAAGCTTTCTTT. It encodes CASSLTLYTEAFF.